Listed here are 30 T cell receptor beta chains from one sample, sequenced in a study of technical replicates of blood from a handful of donors. Using immunoSEQ multiplex PCR, the repertoire was profiled, and TCRdb retains in-frame clones only, with some absent. In the table there are about 62,000 clones, approximately 87% of which are singletons. Sequencing was performed on PBMCs. All receptors derive from a human donor in good health. Some clones in this sample may be carry-over from other donors' samples.

A single count supports this clone. The CDR3 coding sequence is TGTGCCAGCAGCCCGGGGACTAGCGGGGGGCCCTACGAGCAGTACTTC. The encoded protein is CASSPGTSGGPYEQYF. The rearrangement joins TRBV7-6 to TRBJ2-7, with 15 bases aligning to TRBD2. Germline trimming cut 5 bases from V and 2 bases from J; bases unmatched to any gene: 4. Germline V gene sequence: CDR1 SGHVS, CDR2 FNYEAQ. This CDR3 has 16 amino acids.

The chain combines TRBV5-1 with TRBJ1-4; TRBD1 matches at 7 bases. Germline lookup yields CDR1 SGHRS and CDR2 YFSETQ. V lost 2 bases, J lost 7 bases, and 5 bases stayed unmatched. The CDR3 extends over 14 amino acids. CDR3 DNA: TGCGCCAGCAGCTTAACAGGGGTGGGTGAAAAACTGTTTTTT. This encodes CASSLTGVGEKLFF. Using reference TRBV5-1 and TRBJ1-4 for the parts outside the CDR3, the full variable domain is KAGVTQTPRYLIKTRGQQVTLSCSPISGHRSVSWYQQTPGQGLQFLFEYFSETQRNKGNFPGRFSGRQFSNSRSEMNVSTLELGDSALYLCASSLTGVGEKLFFGSGTQLSVL.

The chain uses TRBV9 and TRBJ1-2; D gene unclear. Trimming stripped 3 bases from V and 4 bases from J, with 13 bases between. The germline V gene has CDR1 SGDLS and CDR2 YYNGEE. The length of the CDR3 is 14 residues. The CDR3 is CASSDGTSIYGYTF. In DNA, the CDR3 is TGTGCCAGCAGCGACGGTACCTCCATCTATGGCTACACCTTC.

The rearrangement links TRBV23-1 to TRBJ1-3, with D maybe TRBD1 (6 bases). TRBV23-1 is known as an ORF, though its function is uncertain. The ends were cut back, 8 bases at V and 5 bases at J, with 13 bases in the middle. The CDR3 totals 13 residues. The CDR3 DNA sequence: TGCGCCAGCCCAAGGGACATTCGAAACACCATATATTTT. It specifies CASPRDIRNTIYF.

The chain links TRBV5-4 to TRBJ2-7; D gene unclear. This CDR3 spans 13 amino acids. Germline CDR1 and CDR2: SGHNT and YYREEE (reference sequence). Trimming cost V 0 bases and J 2 bases, with 6 bases left between them. The CDR3 nucleotides read TGTGCCAGCAGCTTGGGCGGCCCCTACGAGCAGTACTTC. This encodes CASSLGGPYEQYF.

The chain joins TRBV4-2 to TRBJ2-3; TRBD2 matches 14 bases. Germline V CDR1 and CDR2: LGHNA, YNFKEQ. V shed 5 bases, J shed 2 bases, and the junction held 15 bases outside the gene matches. There are 20 residues in the CDR3. The CDR3 sequence: CASSTTGTSGGYLLTDTQYF. CDR3 bases: TGTGCCAGCAGCACCACCGGGACTAGCGGGGGTTACCTCCTCACAGATACGCAGTATTTT.

The gene calls are TRBV18 and TRBJ2-1; 11 bases map to TRBD2. The germline V gene has CDR1 KGHSH and CDR2 LQKENI. After removal of 3 bases from V and 5 bases from J, the junction contained 3 bases not matched to a gene. This CDR3 comprises 15 residues. The CDR3 sequence is CASSPGLAANNEQFF. For the CDR3, the DNA is TGTGCCAGCTCACCGGGACTAGCGGCAAACAATGAGCAGTTCTTC.

This clone appeared once. This rearrangement joins TRBV2 to TRBJ2-2; no clear D gene. The CDR3 totals 16 residues. Trimming left V 5 bases short and J 1 base short, with 14 bases between. Germline V lookup: CDR1 SNHLY, CDR2 FYNNEI. CDR3 protein: CASSHSRVLNTGELFF. The CDR3 DNA reads TGTGCCAGCAGTCATTCCCGGGTCTTGAACACCGGGGAGCTGTTTTTT.

The chain recombines TRBV7-6 with TRBJ2-7, with D tentatively TRBD1 (6 bases). V lost 1 base, J lost 0 bases, and 13 bases lay in between. The CDR3 contains 16 residues. Looked up from germline, CDR1 is SGHVS and CDR2 is FNYEAQ. The CDR3 reads CASSLGLGASSYEQYF. In DNA form, the CDR3 reads TGTGCCAGCAGCTTAGGGCTGGGGGCCAGCTCCTACGAGCAGTACTTC.

About this clone itself: The same CDR3 also results from other DNA sequences found in this sample. The V call is TRBV7-2, the J call TRBJ1-1; D is possibly TRBD1 (6 bases). Germline CDR1 reads SGHTA; CDR2 reads FQGNSA. CDR3 length: 13 residues. V was cut by 1 base and J by 5 bases, with 8 bases left in between. CDR3 in DNA: TGTGCCAGCAGCTTAGTACAGGGTACTGAAGCTTTCTTT. This sequence encodes CASSLVQGTEAFF.

DNA of the CDR3: TGCAGCGCCAAGAGCGGGGGGGGCAATCAGCCCCAGCATTTT. Its protein product is CSAKSGGGNQPQHF. V and J are TRBV29-1 and TRBJ1-5; a weak D match, TRBD1 (5 bases). CDR3 length: 14 residues. Trimming cost V 7 bases and J 2 bases, with 15 bases left between them. Germline V lookup: CDR1 SQVTM, CDR2 ANQGSEA.

This rearrangement joins TRBV6-5 to TRBJ2-7; 10 nucleotides agree with TRBD1. The CDR3 has 15 residues. Per the germline V gene, CDR1 is MNHEY and CDR2 is SVGAGI. Unmatched junction bases numbered 13, after V lost 10 bases and J lost 4 bases. The CDR3 nucleotides are TGTGCCACCCAGAAGACAGGGGGCCGAAAATACGAGCAGTACTTC. It encodes CATQKTGGRKYEQYF.

The rearrangement links TRBV4-3 to TRBJ2-3; 7 nucleotides align to TRBD2. Germline CDR1 LGHNA, CDR2 YSLEER. V dropped 1 base and J dropped 2; count of bases not matched to a gene: 3. This CDR3 comprises 15 residues. The CDR3 DNA sequence: TGCGCCAGCAGCCAAGTAGCGGGCCCCACAGATACGCAGTATTTT. It specifies CASSQVAGPTDTQYF.

This sequence joins TRBV5-4 and TRBJ2-2; TRBD2 aligns across 7 bases. V was pared by 2 bases and J by 6 bases, with 7 bases of the junction left unmatched. This CDR3 comprises 15 residues. Germline CDR1 reads SGHNT; CDR2 reads YYREEE (reference sequence). The CDR3 DNA reads as TGTGCCAGCAGCTTTGGACTAGGAGGGTCCGGGGAGCTGTTTTTT. Protein sequence: CASSFGLGGSGELFF. The whole variable domain, remainder taken from reference TRBV5-4 and TRBJ2-2, is ETGVTQSPTHLIKTRGQQVTLRCSSQSGHNTVSWYQQALGQGPQFIFQYYREEENGRGNFPPRFSGLQFPNYSSELNVNALELDDSALYLCASSFGLGGSGELFFGEGSRLTVL.

The chain is built from TRBV6-6 and TRBJ1-3; 8 bases map to TRBD1. There are 16 residues in the CDR3. The germline V gene has CDR1 MNHNY and CDR2 SVGAGI (reference sequence). Trimming cost V 6 bases and J 3 bases; bases outside gene matches: 10. CDR3 loop: CASSPDRGTRGNTIYF. The CDR3 nucleotides read TGTGCCAGCAGCCCTGACAGGGGCACCCGTGGAAACACCATATATTTT.

CDR3 bases: TGCGCCAGCAGCTTGGGTGGGGCCTCCTACGAGCAGTACTTC. Translating it yields CASSLGGASYEQYF. This chain uses TRBV5-1 with TRBJ2-7; D is perhaps TRBD1 (5 bases). V was clipped by 0 bases and J by 0 bases, with 7 bases between them. CDR1 is SGHRS, CDR2 YFSETQ, per germline. This CDR3 has 14 residues.

The rearrangement joins TRBV6-5 to TRBJ1-4, with 7 bases matching TRBD1. Unmatched junction bases numbered 5, after V lost 2 bases and J lost 5 bases. In germline, CDR1 is MNHEY, CDR2 SVGAGI. The CDR3 covers 15 residues. The CDR3 DNA reads TGTGCCAGCAGTTACCGGGGACAGCAGAATGAAAAACTGTTTTTT. It yields the protein CASSYRGQQNEKLFF.

The V gene is TRBV30, the J gene TRBJ1-1, with a weak D call TRBD1 (5 bases). Germline lookup yields CDR1 GTSNPN and CDR2 SVGIG (reference sequence). Trimming took 2 bases from V and 1 from J, leaving 8 bases between them. The CDR3 extends over 13 amino acids. The CDR3 sequence is CAWSNQGNTEAFF. CDR3 DNA: TGTGCCTGGAGTAACCAGGGGAACACTGAAGCTTTCTTT.

This clone was recorded a few times. The J gene is TRBJ1-2, the V gene TRBV18; D call uncertain. V lost 3 bases, J lost 2 bases, and 7 bases lay in between. The CDR3 runs 13 residues. Germline loops: CDR1 KGHSH, CDR2 LQKENI. CDR3 region: CASSPSENYGYTF. CDR3 DNA: TGTGCCAGCTCACCGAGTGAAAACTATGGCTACACCTTC. Supplemented by reference TRBV18 and TRBJ1-2, the full variable domain reads NAGVMQNPRHLVRRRGQEARLRCSPMKGHSHVYWYRQLPEEGLKFMVYLQKENIIDESGMPKERFSAEFPKEGPSILRIQQVVRGDSAAYFCASSPSENYGYTFGSGTRLTVV.

The chain couples TRBV4-1 to TRBJ1-2; D is ambiguous. V dropped 1 base and J dropped 4 bases, with 13 bases sitting between them. Germline CDR1 is MGHRA and CDR2 is YSYEKL. This CDR3 region has 15 residues. CDR3 DNA sequence: TGCGCCAGCAGCCAAGCATTTGAGAGGTCCTATGGCTACACCTTC. It encodes CASSQAFERSYGYTF.

This chain connects TRBV4-3 to TRBJ2-5; TRBD1 might be the D (6 bases). The CDR3 is 15 residues long. V lost 0 bases to trimming and J lost 3 bases, with 11 bases between them. Looked up from germline, CDR1 is LGHNA and CDR2 is YSLEER. The CDR3 DNA sequence: TGCGCCAGCAGCCAAGAACAGGGAAGCGAAGAGACCCAGTACTTC. This codes for CASSQEQGSEETQYF.

The CDR3 nucleotides read TGTGCCATCAGGGACCCATCTAGCGGGGGGTTGAGTACGCAGTATTTT. Translated: CAIRDPSSGGLSTQYF. V is TRBV10-3 and J is TRBJ2-3; 11 positions agree with TRBD2. Germline lookup yields CDR1 ENHRY and CDR2 SYGVKD. V lost 6 bases to trimming and J lost 8 bases; unmatched junction nucleotides: 13. The CDR3 contains 16 residues.

This rearrangement joins TRBV7-8 to TRBJ2-7, with D tentatively TRBD2 (5 bases). This CDR3 has 15 amino acids. Germline V gene data show CDR1 as SGHVS and CDR2 as FQNEAQ. V was shortened by 7 bases and J by 2 bases, with 18 bases between the two germline ends. In nucleotides, the CDR3 is TGTGCCAGCACCAATCGAGGTCTCGGGACCTACGAGCAGTACTTC. Its translation is CASTNRGLGTYEQYF.

The chain has TRBV9 and TRBJ1-5; 7 bases are shared with TRBD1. CDR3 length equals 15 residues. J gave up 0 bases and V 4 bases, and 4 bases lay outside the gene matches. Germline values: CDR1 SGDLS, CDR2 YYNGEE. CDR3 bases: TGTGCCAGCAGCCGGGACAGTTATAGCAATCAGCCCCAGCATTTT. It is translated as CASSRDSYSNQPQHF.

The chain uses TRBV30 and TRBJ1-2; D remains ambiguous. Germline CDR1 and CDR2: GTSNPN and SVGIG (reference sequence). With 2 bases removed from V and 8 bases from J, the gap between germline ends came to 12 bases. This CDR3 has 12 amino acids. CDR3 nucleotide sequence: TGTGCCTGGAGTCCGAACCGGGAGGGCTACACCTTC. It translates to CAWSPNREGYTF.

This chain uses TRBV12-5 with TRBJ2-5, with D hard to call. CDR3 length: 12 residues. V was trimmed by 1 base and J by 7 bases, leaving 7 bases between them. Germline CDR1 is LGHNT and CDR2 is FRNRAP. The CDR3: CASGLDLRTQYF. CDR3 nucleotides: TGTGCTAGTGGTTTGGATCTTAGGACCCAGTACTTC.

The V call is TRBV5-1, the J call TRBJ2-3, with TRBD1 matching over 9 bases. The CDR3 contains 17 residues. J lost 4 bases, V lost 2 bases, and 11 bases had no gene match. Germline CDR1 SGHRS, CDR2 YFSETQ. In DNA form, the CDR3 reads TGCGCCAGCAGCTTAGCCAGGGGGACAGGGTACCCAGATACGCAGTATTTT. Encoded protein: CASSLARGTGYPDTQYF.

The chain links TRBV19 to TRBJ1-3; D remains ambiguous. The CDR3 runs to 13 residues. Trimming took 5 bases from V and 2 from J, leaving 7 bases between them. CDR1 LNHDA and CDR2 SQIVND come from the germline V gene (reference sequence). CDR3 coding DNA: TGTGCCAGTAGTGCCCTAACTGGAAACACCATATATTTT. It specifies CASSALTGNTIYF.

This clone was recorded a few times. The CDR3 spells CASSYSTANYGYTF. In nucleotides, the CDR3 is TGTGCCAGCAGTTACTCCACAGCAAACTATGGCTACACCTTC. The rearrangement uses TRBV6-6 and TRBJ1-2; no firm D call. Trimming pared 0 bases from V and 2 bases from J, leaving 7 bases between. Germline loops: CDR1 MNHNY, CDR2 SVGAGI (reference sequence). The CDR3 extends over 14 amino acids.

The chain is built from TRBV4-1 and TRBJ1-6; 10 bases are a match to TRBD1. Germline trimming cut 2 bases from V and 10 bases from J; bases unmatched to any gene: 5. Germline CDR1 MGHRA, CDR2 YSYEKL. CDR3 length equals 15 residues. The CDR3: CASSQPDRGQSPLHF. The CDR3 coding sequence is TGCGCCAGCAGCCAACCTGACAGGGGGCAATCACCCCTCCACTTT.